This T cell receptor (beta chain) was obtained from a study of blood T cells in healthy people across ages. The study's findings and limits: Per-million-T-cell TCR beta diversity fell roughly linearly with age. Diversity estimates drawn from one million T cells were deemed underestimates.

Through a sample-barcoded 5' primer and a J-beta primer mix, a second PCR was run for roughly 6 to 12 cycles. TCRdb independently ran MiXCR on the 5' RACE reads; one entry per CDR3 protein. The sample shows 500,000 to 600,000 distinct CDR3 sequences, approximately 30% of them seen only once. Regarding this clonotype: As yet, its antigen is unknown.

Material for sequencing was blood. This TCR came from a woman between 65 and 79 years old in good health.

The CDR3 bases are TGTGCCACCAGTGGGAATAGCAACGAGCAGTACTTC. Protein sequence: CATSGNSNEQYF. The chain joins TRBV24-1 to TRBJ2-7; D is unresolved. With 5 bases removed from V and 5 bases from J, the gap between germline ends came to 9 bases. This CDR3 spans 12 amino acids. CDR1 KGHDR and CDR2 SFDVKD come from the germline V gene.